Detailed here is one T cell receptor beta chain. Its antigen is not identified. This entry belongs to a study of T cell responses to AZD1222 COVID-19 vaccine. In the study overall: Recipients boosted at about 4 weeks or about 12 weeks are pooled. Study-level points and caveats: Among those given AZD1222, only six were seropositive at baseline. Unmutated variant regions reportedly attract nearly half of all spike-specific TCRs. Donors skewed white British and female; clonal diversity was possibly underestimated.

Germline assignment: CDR1 SNHLY and CDR2 FYNNEI. V was cut by 7 bases and J by 4 bases, with 10 bases left in between. The CDR3 has 13 amino acids. Some clones are missing from TCRdb's copy, which holds only in-frame ones; the method was immunoSEQ multiplex PCR. Among fewer than 130,000 clones listed, around 81% were seen once. The rearrangement joins TRBV2 to TRBJ1-4; D ambiguous. The clonotype comes from an adult in good health. The material was peripheral blood, obtained on day 0 of AZD1222 vaccination. This chain's CDR3 is CASKGTVNEKLFF. DNA of the CDR3: TGTGCCAGCAAGGGTACGGTTAATGAAAAACTGTTTTTT.